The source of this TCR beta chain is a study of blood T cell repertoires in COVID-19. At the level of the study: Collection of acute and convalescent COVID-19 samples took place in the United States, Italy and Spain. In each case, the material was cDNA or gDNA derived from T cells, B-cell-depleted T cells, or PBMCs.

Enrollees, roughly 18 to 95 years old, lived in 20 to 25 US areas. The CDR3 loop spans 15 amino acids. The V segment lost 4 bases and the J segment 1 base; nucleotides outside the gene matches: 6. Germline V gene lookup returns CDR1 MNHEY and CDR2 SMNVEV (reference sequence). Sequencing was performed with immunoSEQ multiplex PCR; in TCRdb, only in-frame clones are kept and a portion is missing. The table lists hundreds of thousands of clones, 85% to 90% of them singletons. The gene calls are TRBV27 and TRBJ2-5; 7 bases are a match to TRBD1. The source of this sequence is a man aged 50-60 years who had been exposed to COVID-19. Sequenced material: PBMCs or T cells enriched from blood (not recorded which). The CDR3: CASSSGTDAQETQYF. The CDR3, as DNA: TGTGCCAGCAGTTCCGGGACAGATGCCCAAGAGACCCAGTACTTC.